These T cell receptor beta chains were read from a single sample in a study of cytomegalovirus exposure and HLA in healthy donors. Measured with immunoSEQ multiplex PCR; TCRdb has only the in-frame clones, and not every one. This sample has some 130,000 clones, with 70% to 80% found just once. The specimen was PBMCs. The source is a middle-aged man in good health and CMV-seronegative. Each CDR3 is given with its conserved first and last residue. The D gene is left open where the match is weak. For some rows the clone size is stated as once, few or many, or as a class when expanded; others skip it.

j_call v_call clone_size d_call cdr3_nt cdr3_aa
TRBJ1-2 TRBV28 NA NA TGTGCCAGCAGTTTCCGACAGTATGGCTACACCTTC CASSFRQYGYTF
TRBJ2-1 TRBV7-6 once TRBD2 TGTGCCAGCAGCTCAAACCCAGGGGGAGCTAGCGGGAGTTTTGAGCAGTTCTTC CASSSNPGGASGSFEQFF
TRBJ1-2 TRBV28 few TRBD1 TGTGCCAGCAGTTCTCCGGGACAGAATTACTATGGCTACACCTTC CASSSPGQNYYGYTF
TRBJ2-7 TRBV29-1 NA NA TGCAGCGTTGAAGGCGGGTTTGGGTTGGTTCGCGAGCAGTACTTC CSVEGGFGLVREQYF
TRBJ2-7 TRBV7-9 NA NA TGTGCCAGCAGCTCCGCCTACGAGCAGTACTTC CASSSAYEQYF
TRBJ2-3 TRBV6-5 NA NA TGTGCCAGCATGCTAGCCGGCACAGATACGCAGTATTTT CASMLAGTDTQYF
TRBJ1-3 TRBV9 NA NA TGTGCCAGCAGCACTGGGGACACCTCTGGAAACACCATATATTTT CASSTGDTSGNTIYF
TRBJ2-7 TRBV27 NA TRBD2 TGTGCCAGCAGTTTAAGTGCGGGGGTGGGTTCCTACGAGCAGTACTTC CASSLSAGVGSYEQYF
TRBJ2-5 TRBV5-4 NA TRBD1 TGTGCCAGCAGTCGGGACAGTCAAGAGACCCAGTACTTC CASSRDSQETQYF
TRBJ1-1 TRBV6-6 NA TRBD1 TGTGCCAGCAGTTACCCGGACAGGGGGCACACTGAAGCTTTCTTT CASSYPDRGHTEAFF
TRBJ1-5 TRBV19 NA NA TGTGCCAGTAGTATACTGGACGGGGACTTTAGCAATCAGCCCCAGCATTTT CASSILDGDFSNQPQHF